Listed below are T cell receptor beta chains from one sample, sequenced in a study of blood T cell repertoires in COVID-19. Here immunoSEQ multiplex PCR was the method, and the copy in TCRdb shows in-frame clones only, minus some. The sample shows around 100,000 clones, 81% of them seen only once. Input material: peripheral blood. The source of these receptors is a man in his fifties or sixties with acute or convalescent COVID-19. Both conserved end residues are part of each CDR3. The order of the fields is CDR3 DNA, CDR3 protein, J gene, V gene, clone size, D gene. D genes are given only for firm matches. Clone size is not always given. Where it is, it says once, few, many or a class for expanded clones.

cdr3_nt: TGCAGCGTGGGACAGGGGACAGATACGCAGTATTTT
cdr3_aa: CSVGQGTDTQYF
j_call: TRBJ2-3
v_call: TRBV29-1
clone_size: few
d_call: TRBD1

cdr3_nt: TGTGCCAGCAGCTTAGATCAGATTAATTCACCCCTCCACTTT
cdr3_aa: CASSLDQINSPLHF
j_call: TRBJ1-6
v_call: TRBV7-9
clone_size: NA
d_call: NA

cdr3_nt: TGTGCCAGCAGATTACAGGGGGCGCGCGCAGATACGCAGTATTTT
cdr3_aa: CASRLQGARADTQYF
j_call: TRBJ2-3
v_call: TRBV6-5
clone_size: NA
d_call: TRBD1

cdr3_nt: TGCAGCGTCCTATTAAACCGGGACTACGAGCAGTACTTC
cdr3_aa: CSVLLNRDYEQYF
j_call: TRBJ2-7
v_call: TRBV29-1
clone_size: NA
d_call: NA

cdr3_nt: TGCGCCAGCAGCCAAGAATCGGGTTATAGCAATCAGCCCCAGCATTTT
cdr3_aa: CASSQESGYSNQPQHF
j_call: TRBJ1-5
v_call: TRBV4-1
clone_size: NA
d_call: NA

cdr3_nt: TGCAGCGTCCCGGGACAGGAGGGCACCGGGGAGCTGTTTTTT
cdr3_aa: CSVPGQEGTGELFF
j_call: TRBJ2-2
v_call: TRBV29-1
clone_size: NA
d_call: TRBD1

cdr3_nt: TGTGCCAGCAGTTTGGTGACTCCGGGTCACTATGGCTACACCTTC
cdr3_aa: CASSLVTPGHYGYTF
j_call: TRBJ1-2
v_call: TRBV28
clone_size: NA
d_call: NA

cdr3_nt: TGTGCCAGCAGCTTTCCTAGCGGGGGGCGAACCGGGGAGCTGTTTTTT
cdr3_aa: CASSFPSGGRTGELFF
j_call: TRBJ2-2
v_call: TRBV5-4
clone_size: NA
d_call: TRBD2

cdr3_nt: TGTGCCAGCAGTCCCGGACAGGGGAACAATCAGCCCCAGCATTTT
cdr3_aa: CASSPGQGNNQPQHF
j_call: TRBJ1-5
v_call: TRBV6-5
clone_size: NA
d_call: TRBD1

cdr3_nt: TGCGCCAGCAGTGGTGGGACAAACCCCTACGAGCAGTACTTC
cdr3_aa: CASSGGTNPYEQYF
j_call: TRBJ2-7
v_call: TRBV10-1
clone_size: NA
d_call: NA

cdr3_nt: TGTGCCAGCAGTTACTCGGGGGGGGAGCCCCAGCATTTT
cdr3_aa: CASSYSGGEPQHF
j_call: TRBJ1-5
v_call: TRBV6-5
clone_size: NA
d_call: NA

cdr3_nt: TGTGCCAGCAACACCGGGGGTGCTGGAAACACCATATATTTT
cdr3_aa: CASNTGGAGNTIYF
j_call: TRBJ1-3
v_call: TRBV28
clone_size: NA
d_call: NA

cdr3_nt: TGTGCCTGGACCCCGGGGACTAGCGGGAGAACAGATACGCAGTATTTT
cdr3_aa: CAWTPGTSGRTDTQYF
j_call: TRBJ2-3
v_call: TRBV30
clone_size: NA
d_call: TRBD2

cdr3_nt: TGTGCCAGCAGCTTAGATAACGAGCAGTACTTC
cdr3_aa: CASSLDNEQYF
j_call: TRBJ2-7
v_call: TRBV11-2
clone_size: NA
d_call: NA

cdr3_nt: TGTGCCAGCATGGTGTCGGGGAACCCCCCCTACGAGCAGTACTTC
cdr3_aa: CASMVSGNPPYEQYF
j_call: TRBJ2-7
v_call: TRBV28
clone_size: NA
d_call: NA

cdr3_nt: TGTGCCAGTAGTAGACAGGTCTCTGGGGCCAACGTCCTGACTTTC
cdr3_aa: CASSRQVSGANVLTF
j_call: TRBJ2-6
v_call: TRBV19
clone_size: NA
d_call: NA

cdr3_nt: TGTGCCAGCAGTGAAGGTACCTACCGGTCTCCCTTC
cdr3_aa: CASSEGTYRSPF
j_call: TRBJ1-2
v_call: TRBV6-1
clone_size: NA
d_call: NA

cdr3_nt: TGTGCCAGCAACCAGGGGGCAGATGGCTACACCTTC
cdr3_aa: CASNQGADGYTF
j_call: TRBJ1-2
v_call: TRBV12-3/TRBV12-4
clone_size: NA
d_call: TRBD1

cdr3_nt: TGTGCCAGCAGTTGGGAGGCGGTGGGGGCCTACAATGAGCAGTTCTTC
cdr3_aa: CASSWEAVGAYNEQFF
j_call: TRBJ2-1
v_call: TRBV27
clone_size: NA
d_call: NA

cdr3_nt: TGTGCCAGCAGCCGCCAATGGCAAGCAGGAAACATTCAGTACTTC
cdr3_aa: CASSRQWQAGNIQYF
j_call: TRBJ2-4
v_call: TRBV3-1/TRBV3-2
clone_size: NA
d_call: NA

cdr3_nt: TGTGCCAGCAGCTACCTAGGTAACAATGAGCAGTTCTTC
cdr3_aa: CASSYLGNNEQFF
j_call: TRBJ2-1
v_call: TRBV6-6
clone_size: NA
d_call: NA

cdr3_nt: TGTGCCACCAGTGACCCGGGGGGGCCGGCCGGGGAGCTGTTTTTT
cdr3_aa: CATSDPGGPAGELFF
j_call: TRBJ2-2
v_call: TRBV24-1
clone_size: NA
d_call: TRBD2

cdr3_nt: TGCGCCAGCAGCTTGGGAGCTAGCGGGGATACGCAGTATTTT
cdr3_aa: CASSLGASGDTQYF
j_call: TRBJ2-3
v_call: TRBV5-1
clone_size: NA
d_call: TRBD2

cdr3_nt: TGTGCCAGCAGCTTAGCGGTCAGGTTCAATGAGCAGTTCTTC
cdr3_aa: CASSLAVRFNEQFF
j_call: TRBJ2-1
v_call: TRBV7-8
clone_size: NA
d_call: NA

cdr3_nt: TGTGCCAGCAGTTTCCGGGACAGGGGGTCAGAGGGCTACACCTTC
cdr3_aa: CASSFRDRGSEGYTF
j_call: TRBJ1-2
v_call: TRBV28
clone_size: NA
d_call: TRBD1

cdr3_nt: TGTGCCAGCAGCCAATCCCCGCTCAGAGGGGGCGCCGGGAGTAGCACAGATACGCAGTATTTT
cdr3_aa: CASSQSPLRGGAGSSTDTQYF
j_call: TRBJ2-3
v_call: TRBV14
clone_size: NA
d_call: NA

cdr3_nt: TGTGCCAGCAGTCTACAGGGAATCGATCAGCCCCAGCATTTT
cdr3_aa: CASSLQGIDQPQHF
j_call: TRBJ1-5
v_call: TRBV2
clone_size: few
d_call: NA

cdr3_nt: TGCAGCGTTGAAGAAGGCAGGGTCTTC
cdr3_aa: CSVEEGRVF
j_call: TRBJ2-7
v_call: TRBV29-1
clone_size: NA
d_call: NA